What follows are 16 T cell receptor beta chains derived from one specimen sequenced in a study of T cell responses to AZD1222 COVID-19 vaccine. The repertoire was sequenced with immunoSEQ multiplex PCR; TCRdb's copy has only in-frame clones and lacks some. This sample has about 93,000 clones, with 85% to 90% found just once. The starting material was peripheral blood, obtained 28 days after the second AZD1222 dose. The receptors derive from an adult who received the AZD1222 COVID-19 vaccine.

The J gene is TRBJ2-7, the V gene TRBV6-5, with no clear D. This CDR3 has 14 residues. Trimming removed 2 bases from V and 4 bases from J, with 12 bases in between. Looked up from germline, CDR1 is MNHEY and CDR2 is SVGAGI. CDR3 sequence reads: CASSYGGLGYEQYF. The CDR3 DNA reads TGTGCCAGCAGTTACGGCGGTCTGGGGTACGAGCAGTACTTC.

The chain combines TRBV19 with TRBJ1-4; D might be TRBD1 (5 bases). The germline V and J ends were trimmed by 5 bases and 0 bases, with 13 bases remaining between them. The CDR3 length is 16 residues. The V gene's germline CDR1 is LNHDA and CDR2 SQIVND (reference sequence). This CDR3 is CASSRQQTATNEKLFF. The CDR3 DNA reads TGTGCCAGTAGTCGACAGCAGACTGCAACTAATGAAAAACTGTTTTTT.

The genes are TRBV12-5 and TRBJ1-4, with D unclear. Germline values: CDR1 LGHNT, CDR2 FRNRAP. This CDR3 spans 13 amino acids. The germline V and J ends were trimmed by 11 bases and 4 bases, with 14 bases remaining between them. CDR3 DNA: TGTGCTTCGGCTAGACAAAGTAATGAAAAACTGTTTTTT. Protein sequence: CASARQSNEKLFF.

This clone was seen only once. The V and J genes are TRBV5-1 and TRBJ1-4, with a weak D call TRBD1 (5 bases). The CDR3 extends over 16 amino acids. Looked up from germline, CDR1 is SGHRS and CDR2 is YFSETQ. The germline V and J ends were trimmed by 0 bases and 0 bases, with 9 bases remaining between them. The CDR3 here is CASSLVGASTNEKLFF. In DNA form, the CDR3 reads TGCGCCAGCAGCTTGGTTGGGGCCTCAACTAATGAAAAACTGTTTTTT.

V is TRBV15 and J is TRBJ2-2, with D perhaps being TRBD1 or TRBD2 (5 bases each). Germline V gene lookup returns CDR1 LNHNV and CDR2 YYDKDF (reference sequence). V dropped 2 bases and J dropped 7 bases, with 14 bases sitting between them. The CDR3 is 15 amino acids. CDR3: CATSRRDGPLGELFF. CDR3 bases: TGTGCCACCAGCAGACGGGACGGCCCCCTCGGGGAGCTGTTTTTT.

This chain connects TRBV27 to TRBJ2-7; 8 bases are shared with TRBD1. Germline-derived CDR1 and CDR2 are MNHEY and SMNVEV (reference sequence). With 5 bases clipped from V and 4 bases from J, the junction kept 7 bases outside the gene matches. This CDR3 has 14 residues. The CDR3 sequence: CASSPTGGSYEQYF. In DNA form, the CDR3 reads TGTGCCAGCAGTCCTACAGGGGGTAGTTACGAGCAGTACTTC.

This chain links TRBV7-9 with TRBJ2-3, with 12 bases lining up with TRBD2. The CDR3 is made up of 17 amino acids. Germline-derived CDR1 and CDR2 are SEHNR and FQNEAQ (reference sequence). Losses at the gene ends were 1 base for V and 0 bases for J; bases not matched to a gene: 2. This CDR3 reads CASSLGGTSGSTDTQYF. As DNA, the CDR3 is TGTGCCAGCAGCTTAGGGGGGACTAGCGGGAGCACAGATACGCAGTATTTT.

The chain couples TRBV6-6 to TRBJ1-2; possibly TRBD1 for D (5 bases). The V gene lost 5 bases and the J gene lost 5 bases, with 27 bases spanning the gap. Germline loops: CDR1 MNHNY, CDR2 SVGAGI (reference sequence). CDR3 length: 18 residues. The chain's CDR3 is CASSLRGDVTWEVYGYTF. Here the CDR3 DNA reads TGTGCCAGCAGTCTTCGAGGGGATGTAACTTGGGAGGTATATGGCTACACCTTC.

A remark on this clone: The junction differs from germline at one of its ends, possibly a read error. The chain uses TRBV3-1 (or the pseudogene TRBV3-2) and TRBJ1-4; 7 bases align to TRBD1. Germline loops: CDR1 LGHDT, CDR2 YNNKEL (reference sequence). CDR3 length equals 17 residues. This chain's CDR3 is CASSPSYPDRNRGKLLF. The CDR3 DNA follows: TGTGCCAGCAGCCCTTCTTACCCGGACAGGAATCGGGGAAAACTGCTTTTT.

This rearrangement joins TRBV6-5 to TRBJ1-2, with TRBD1 matching 9 bases. The germline gives CDR1 MNHEY, CDR2 SVGAGI. V gave up 2 bases and J gave up 2 bases; unmatched junction bases: 6. The length of the CDR3 is 16 residues. CDR3 nucleotide sequence: TGTGCCAGCAGTTACCACATTGGGACAGGGAACTATGGCTACACCTTC. This encodes CASSYHIGTGNYGYTF.

The V and J genes are TRBV12-2 and TRBJ2-7; the table's D call of TRBD1 was not tested on the DNA. TRBV12-2 is marked as a pseudogene. The CDR3 spans 14 residues. For the CDR3, the DNA is TGTGCAAGTCGCTTCGACAGGCTTTTGGACGAGCAGTACTTC. This encodes CASRFDRLLDEQYF.

The chain employs TRBV6-5 and TRBJ2-1, with TRBD2 matching over 9 bases. The germline CDR1 and CDR2 sequences are MNHEY and SVGAGI. J gave up 5 bases and V 6 bases, and 2 bases lay outside the gene matches. The CDR3 is made up of 13 amino acids. CDR3 loop: CASRGLAHNEQFF. The CDR3 DNA follows: TGTGCCAGCAGAGGACTAGCGCACAATGAGCAGTTCTTC.

This clone was found once. The gene calls are TRBV27 and TRBJ1-1, with TRBD1 identical over 9 bases. V lost 5 bases and J lost 4; bases outside the gene matches: 8. This CDR3 has 15 residues. Looked up from germline, CDR1 is MNHEY and CDR2 is SMNVEV (reference sequence). The CDR3 region has the DNA TGTGCCAGCAGTCGGGACAGGGTTAGGGGCACTGAAGCTTTCTTT. Translation: CASSRDRVRGTEAFF.

This clone is a singleton in its sample. The chain recombines TRBV30 with TRBJ2-1; 10 nucleotides match TRBD2. This CDR3 is built from 19 residues. With V trimmed by 0 bases and J by 1 base, 12 bases remained unmatched. CDR1 is GTSNPN and CDR2 is SVGIG in the germline V gene (reference sequence). CDR3 region: CAWSVLLLAGAPSYNEQFF. The CDR3 DNA reads TGTGCCTGGAGTGTACTGCTTCTAGCGGGGGCCCCATCCTACAATGAGCAGTTCTTC.

A remark on this clone: The same CDR3 also results from other DNA sequences found in this sample. The chain recombines TRBV7-2 with TRBJ1-1; D not resolved. The CDR3 sequence is 14 residues long. The V and J ends lost 1 base and 8 bases respectively, with 14 bases between them. CDR1 is SGHTA, CDR2 FQGNSA, per germline. The CDR3 coding sequence is TGTGCCAGCAGCTTAGTAGGGCGGGGAACCGAAGCTTTCTTT. This codes for CASSLVGRGTEAFF.

This chain connects TRBV3-1 (or the pseudogene TRBV3-2) to TRBJ2-4, with 10 bases identical to TRBD2. The CDR3 is 15 residues long. The germline V gene encodes CDR1 LGHDT and CDR2 YNNKEL (reference sequence). The V segment lost 1 base and the J segment 6 bases; nucleotides outside the gene matches: 3. The CDR3 sequence is CASSQVSGRLNIQYF. The CDR3 coding sequence is TGTGCCAGCAGCCAAGTTAGCGGGAGGTTAAACATTCAGTACTTC.